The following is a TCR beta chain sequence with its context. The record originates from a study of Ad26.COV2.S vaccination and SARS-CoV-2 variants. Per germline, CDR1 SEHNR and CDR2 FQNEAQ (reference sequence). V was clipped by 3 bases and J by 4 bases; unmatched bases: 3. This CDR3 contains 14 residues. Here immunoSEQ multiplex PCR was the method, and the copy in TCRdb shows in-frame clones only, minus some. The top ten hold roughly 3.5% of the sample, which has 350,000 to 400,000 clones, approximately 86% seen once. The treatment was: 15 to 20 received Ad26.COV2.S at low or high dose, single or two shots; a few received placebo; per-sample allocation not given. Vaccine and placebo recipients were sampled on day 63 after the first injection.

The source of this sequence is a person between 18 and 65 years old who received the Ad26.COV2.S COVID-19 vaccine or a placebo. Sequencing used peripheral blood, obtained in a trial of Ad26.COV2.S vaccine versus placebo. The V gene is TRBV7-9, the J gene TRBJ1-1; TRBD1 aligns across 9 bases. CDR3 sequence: CASSFGQGSTEAFF. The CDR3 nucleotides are TGTGCCAGCAGCTTCGGACAGGGGAGCACTGAAGCTTTCTTT.